The clone carrying this T cell receptor beta chain has at least ten counts. The data belong to a study of glioma-infiltrating T cells. TCR alpha and beta CDR3 regions were amplified from RNA using iRepertoire nested multiplex PCR. TCRdb fed the multiplex PCR reads into MiXCR, producing one record per CDR3 protein. The sample records tens of thousands of distinct CDR3 sequences, approximately 42% being singletons. The germline V gene encodes CDR1 SGHTA and CDR2 FQGNSA. The CDR3 consists of 12 residues. Between the trimmed V and J ends, which lost 2 bases and 6 bases, there was a span of 6 bases. The sample was glioma tissue, nonneoplastic brain tissue, or PBMCs (not recorded which). This TCR derives from a human donor with low-grade glioma or glioblastoma, undergoing nonglioma brain surgery, or in good health (not recorded which). V usage is TRBV7-2 and J usage is TRBJ2-3; D gene unclear. The CDR3 sequence: CASSLYGDTQYF. CDR3 DNA: TGTGCCAGCAGCTTATACGGGGATACGCAGTATTTT.